This paragraph covers one T cell receptor (beta chain) sequence. The antigen remains unidentified. This entry is derived from a study of blood T cells in healthy people across ages. Study-level points and caveats: Getting older went along with TCR beta diversity per million T cells dropping roughly linearly.

A second roughly 6 to 11 cycle PCR used barcoded and J-beta primers. TCRdb passed the 5' RACE reads through MiXCR, listing each CDR3 protein once. The sample consists of 800,000 or so distinct CDR3 sequences, around 45% of them appearing once. This CDR3 contains 14 residues. V was cut by 7 bases and J by 4 bases, with 15 bases left in between. The chain links TRBV12-3 or TRBV12-4 to TRBJ2-3; tentatively, D is TRBD2 (6 bases). The clonotype was recovered from a man older than 75 in good health. Sequencing was carried out using blood. Here the CDR3 DNA reads TGTGCCAGCACCTTTGCGGGAAGCGCAGATACGCAGTATTTT. Encoded protein: CASTFAGSADTQYF.